This T cell receptor (beta chain) is drawn from a study of shared clonotypes between healthy human individuals. Several immunoSEQ plates held equal portions of the genomic DNA taken from each subset. Repertoires were generated with immunoSEQ multiplex PCR, while TCRdb's copy carries only in-frame clones and drops some. The sample has some 2.1 million clones, around 95% seen once. Trimming pared 3 bases from V and 0 bases from J, leaving 14 bases between. Germline CDR1 reads LGHNA; CDR2 reads YNFKEQ. The CDR3 is 16 amino acids. The rearrangement links TRBV4-2 to TRBJ1-1; weak D call: TRBD1 (5 bases). This clonotype originated in a man between 18 and 35 years old in good health. Sample: naive CD4+ T cells sorted from blood. Subset here: CD45RA+ positively selected. DNA of the CDR3: TGTGCCAGCAGCCACCTGGGGACTCCCGTGAACACTGAAGCTTTCTTT. The encoded protein is CASSHLGTPVNTEAFF.